These 28 T cell receptor beta chains share one sample of origin, sequenced in a study of beta chain features in type 1 diabetes. As every portion of the isolated RNA was reverse transcribed, the sequencing read expressed TCRB transcripts. Produced via immunoSEQ multiplex PCR; TCRdb's table is partial and in-frame only. The table has about 900,000 clones, roughly a sixth seen once. Material: naive CD4+ T cells from blood. The receptors here all came from a woman younger than 30 in good health.

This chain uses TRBV28 with TRBJ2-3; no reliable D call. Trimming cost V 5 bases and J 2 bases, with 2 bases left between them. The CDR3 spans 11 residues. Germline CDR1 is MDHEN and CDR2 is SYDVKM. CDR3 in amino acids: CASSVTDTQYF. The CDR3 DNA reads as TGTGCCAGCAGTGTCACAGATACGCAGTATTTT.

The chain couples TRBV6-5 to TRBJ1-2; D is unclear. The CDR3 is 13 residues long. The V end lost 4 bases, the J end lost 5 bases, and 11 bases lay between the germline ends. Germline V lookup: CDR1 MNHEY, CDR2 SVGAGI. As DNA, the CDR3 is TGTGCCAGCAGTTTGGGCAGCGCTTATGGCTACACCTTC. This translates into CASSLGSAYGYTF.

This clone was seen only a few times. The chain uses TRBV9 and TRBJ2-3, with 7 bases lining up with TRBD1. The CDR3 runs 15 residues. CDR1 SGDLS and CDR2 YYNGEE come from the germline V gene. Trimming removed 2 bases from V and 2 bases from J; junction bases left unmatched: 5. CDR3 region: CASSVGTAYTDTQYF. The CDR3, as DNA: TGTGCCAGCAGCGTGGGGACAGCTTACACAGATACGCAGTATTTT.

This clone has just a few counts. The chain combines TRBV6-1 with TRBJ2-7; unclear D gene. The ends were cut back, 4 bases at V and 2 bases at J, with 6 bases in the middle. The germline V gene encodes CDR1 MNHNS and CDR2 SASEGT. This CDR3 comprises 12 residues. The chain's CDR3 is CASSGNAYEQYF. For the CDR3, the DNA is TGTGCCAGCAGTGGGAATGCCTACGAGCAGTACTTC.

In this sample, this clone turned up a few times. The chain has TRBV7-9 and TRBJ2-1; D might be TRBD1 (5 bases). The CDR3 spans 15 residues. V was trimmed by 2 bases and J by 9 bases, leaving 17 bases between them. Germline lookup yields CDR1 SEHNR and CDR2 FQNEAQ (reference sequence). The CDR3 DNA is TGTGCCAGCAGCTTACAGGGCGCTAGTAGCAGTGAGCAGTTCTTC. It specifies CASSLQGASSSEQFF.

The chain couples TRBV10-2 to TRBJ1-5; TRBD1 is a possible D gene (5 bases). The CDR3 spans 15 residues. Germline CDR1 WSHSY, CDR2 SAAADI. V was shortened by 6 bases and J by 0 bases, with 12 bases between the two germline ends. The CDR3 nucleotides read TGCGCCAGCAGGGGGACCGACGGTAGCAATCAGCCCCAGCATTTT. Protein: CASRGTDGSNQPQHF.

This clone has more than one count but fewer than ten. This chain connects TRBV7-2 to TRBJ2-7, with 10 bases fitting TRBD2. The CDR3 runs to 17 residues. Germline V gene lookup returns CDR1 SGHTA and CDR2 FQGNSA. The V and J ends lost 1 base and 4 bases, in that order; junction bases with no gene match: 10. CDR3 protein: CASSLGLAGSRGYEQYF. The CDR3 DNA follows: TGTGCCAGCAGCTTAGGACTAGCGGGTAGCAGGGGGTACGAGCAGTACTTC.

The chain is built from TRBV6-5 and TRBJ2-2, with 7 bases that match TRBD1. Germline CDR1 reads MNHEY; CDR2 reads SVGAGI. The CDR3 runs to 15 residues. V was pared by 7 bases and J by 6 bases, with 11 bases of the junction left unmatched. The CDR3 reads CASKRGTVMAGELFF. CDR3 in DNA: TGTGCCAGCAAAAGGGGGACAGTTATGGCCGGGGAGCTGTTTTTT.

This sequence joins TRBV27 and TRBJ2-7; TRBD1 matches 7 bases. This CDR3 is built from 14 residues. Germline lookup yields CDR1 MNHEY and CDR2 SMNVEV (reference sequence). The V gene end was trimmed by 6 bases and the J gene end by 2 bases; junction bases not matched to a gene: 7. The CDR3 region is CASRRTGETYEQYF. CDR3 bases: TGTGCCAGCAGGAGGACAGGAGAAACCTACGAGCAGTACTTC.

This clone was detected only a few times. The chain joins TRBV11-2 to TRBJ1-2; D is unresolved. Germline lookup yields CDR1 SGHAT and CDR2 FQNNGV. This CDR3 has 16 residues. Trimming took 0 bases from V and 9 from J, leaving 20 bases between them. DNA of the CDR3: TGTGCCAGCAGCTTAGATCCCCTCGGCGAGGCCGCCTGCTACACCTTC. Translating it yields CASSLDPLGEAACYTF.

This chain links TRBV27 with TRBJ2-2, with 7 nucleotides matching TRBD2. After removal of 5 bases from V and 5 bases from J, the junction contained 11 bases not matched to a gene. Germline V lookup: CDR1 MNHEY, CDR2 SMNVEV (reference sequence). This CDR3 has 16 residues. The CDR3 sequence: CASSTRLAEGTGELFF. The CDR3 DNA reads as TGTGCCAGCAGTACACGACTAGCTGAGGGAACCGGGGAGCTGTTTTTT.

This sequence joins TRBV7-2 and TRBJ2-7, with 10 bases matching TRBD2. The CDR3 covers 18 residues. The V gene end was trimmed by 5 bases and the J gene end by 3 bases; junction bases not matched to a gene: 16. The germline gives CDR1 SGHTA, CDR2 FQGNSA. The CDR3 bases are TGTGCCAGCAGCGCTATAAATTGGCGGCTAGCGGGGGACTACGAGCAGTACTTC. Its translation: CASSAINWRLAGDYEQYF.

This clone was recorded a few times. The chain is built from TRBV19 and TRBJ1-5; 9 nucleotides agree with TRBD1. After removal of 6 bases from V and 0 bases from J, the junction contained 9 bases not matched to a gene. Germline CDR1 is LNHDA and CDR2 is SQIVND (reference sequence). CDR3 length equals 17 residues. The CDR3 region has the DNA TGTGCCAGTAGCAAACAGGGGGCGCCGAATAGCAATCAGCCCCAGCATTTT. This sequence encodes CASSKQGAPNSNQPQHF.

The chain combines TRBV7-9 with TRBJ2-7, with 8 bases fitting TRBD1. This CDR3 has 13 amino acids. V was clipped by 5 bases and J by 7 bases; unmatched bases: 7. Germline lookup yields CDR1 SEHNR and CDR2 FQNEAQ (reference sequence). In DNA form, the CDR3 reads TGTGCCAGCAGCACAAGGACAGGGCGGGAGCAGTACTTC. It yields the protein CASSTRTGREQYF.

V gene TRBV11-2 combines with J gene TRBJ2-1; possibly TRBD2 for D (5 bases). Between the trimmed V and J ends, which lost 5 bases and 2 bases, there was a span of 10 bases. Germline assignment: CDR1 SGHAT and CDR2 FQNNGV. This CDR3 is built from 14 residues. DNA for the CDR3: TGTGCCAGCAGCCCCTCGGGGACCTACAATGAGCAGTTCTTC. Translating gives CASSPSGTYNEQFF.

This clone was seen a handful of times. V and J are TRBV29-1 and TRBJ1-2; maybe TRBD1 (5 bases). The CDR3 has 13 amino acids. Looked up from germline, CDR1 is SQVTM and CDR2 is ANQGSEA. Deletions cut 4 bases from V and 5 bases from J, with 14 bases between. CDR3 coding DNA: TGCAGCGTTGTACAGGAAACTCATTATGGCTACACCTTC. Protein sequence: CSVVQETHYGYTF.

This chain connects TRBV29-1 to TRBJ2-2; D remains ambiguous. Trimming shortened V by 4 bases and J by 0 bases, and 6 bases separated the two germline ends. The CDR3 runs to 13 residues. Germline CDR1 and CDR2: SQVTM and ANQGSEA. DNA of the CDR3: TGCAGCGTTGGGTCAGCGAACACCGGGGAGCTGTTTTTT. Translation gives CSVGSANTGELFF.

This chain connects TRBV7-9 to TRBJ2-2, with a possible D match to TRBD1 (6 bases). The germline V and J ends were trimmed by 5 bases and 3 bases, with 22 bases remaining between them. Germline CDR1 is SEHNR and CDR2 is FQNEAQ (reference sequence). This CDR3 comprises 18 residues. CDR3 sequence: CASSLGSLGAVHTGELFF. The CDR3 coding sequence is TGTGCCAGCAGCCTAGGATCCTTGGGGGCCGTACACACCGGGGAGCTGTTTTTT. Variable domain in full (rest from reference TRBV7-9 and TRBJ2-2): DTGVSQNPRHKITKRGQNVTFRCDPISEHNRLYWYRQTLGQGPEFLTYFQNEAQLEKSRLLSDRFSAERPKGSFSTLEIQRTEQGDSAMYLCASSLGSLGAVHTGELFFGEGSRLTVL.

This chain joins TRBV5-1 and TRBJ2-1; no firm D call. The CDR3 consists of 14 residues. Germline values: CDR1 SGHRS, CDR2 YFSETQ. V lost 1 base, J lost 7 bases, and 12 bases lay in between. The chain's CDR3 is CASSLSPGANEQFF. The CDR3 DNA reads as TGCGCCAGCAGCTTGTCCCCGGGTGCGAATGAGCAGTTCTTC.

V gene TRBV4-2 combines with J gene TRBJ1-1, with D unclear. Germline CDR1 and CDR2: LGHNA and YNFKEQ. Trimming removed 0 bases from V and 5 bases from J, with 13 bases in between. CDR3 length: 15 amino acids. The CDR3 sequence: CASSQDRTGDTEAFF. For the CDR3, the DNA is TGTGCCAGCAGCCAAGATAGGACGGGTGATACTGAAGCTTTCTTT.

The V gene is TRBV4-2, the J gene TRBJ2-5, with 10 bases aligning to TRBD2. The CDR3 length is 16 residues. Losses at the gene ends were 3 bases for V and 5 bases for J; bases not matched to a gene: 9. Germline CDR1 LGHNA, CDR2 YNFKEQ. The CDR3 nucleotides are TGTGCCAGCAGCCAGGGAACTAGCGGGATGACTGAGACCCAGTACTTC. Its protein is CASSQGTSGMTETQYF.

Only a few counts were recorded for this clone. The J gene is TRBJ2-7, the V gene TRBV11-2; the D gene is possibly TRBD2 (5 bases). Germline CDR1 reads SGHAT; CDR2 reads FQNNGV. The CDR3 is 11 residues long. V was shortened by 11 bases and J by 3 bases, with 11 bases between the two germline ends. CDR3 in amino acids: CACREYYEQYF. The DNA of the CDR3 is TGTGCCTGCCGGGAATACTACGAGCAGTACTTC.

This clone was recorded a few times. The chain employs TRBV7-2 and TRBJ2-5, with D possibly being TRBD1 (5 bases). Germline CDR1 and CDR2: SGHTA and FQGNSA. V lost 5 bases and J 5 bases, leaving 18 bases between the germline ends. The CDR3 consists of 15 residues. For the CDR3, the DNA is TGTGCCAGCAGCCAGGGCGTGACGGCGGACGAGACCCAGTACTTC. This translates into CASSQGVTADETQYF.

The chain links TRBV27 to TRBJ1-4; 8 bases match TRBD1. V lost 5 bases, J lost 8 bases, and 4 bases stayed unmatched. Per the germline V gene, CDR1 is MNHEY and CDR2 is SMNVEV (reference sequence). The CDR3 has 13 residues. The CDR3 DNA follows: TGTGCCAGCAGTGGACAGGGTTGGGAAAAACTGTTTTTT. Translating gives CASSGQGWEKLFF.

This clone appeared a few times. V usage is TRBV19 and J usage is TRBJ2-1; D remains ambiguous. V lost 5 bases and J 2 bases, leaving 10 bases between the germline ends. This CDR3 has 14 amino acids. In germline, CDR1 is LNHDA, CDR2 SQIVND (reference sequence). CDR3 sequence (DNA): TGTGCCAGTAGTTCCCTAGGTGCCTACAATGAGCAGTTCTTC. Translating it yields CASSSLGAYNEQFF. Variable domain in full (rest from reference TRBV19 and TRBJ2-1): DGGITQSPKYLFRKEGQNVTLSCEQNLNHDAMYWYRQDPGQGLRLIYYSQIVNDFQKGDIAEGYSVSREKKESFPLTVTSAQKNPTAFYLCASSSLGAYNEQFFGPGTRLTVL.

This clone showed up just a few times. The gene calls are TRBV11-2 and TRBJ2-1; D call uncertain. The CDR3 length is 14 residues. Germline CDR1 and CDR2: SGHAT and FQNNGV. The germline V and J ends were trimmed by 2 bases and 7 bases, with 12 bases remaining between them. The CDR3 bases are TGTGCCAGCAGCTTATCCGGGTCCTTTAATGAGCAGTTCTTC. Translating gives CASSLSGSFNEQFF.

V and J are TRBV29-1 and TRBJ1-4, with TRBD1 matching 7 bases. CDR3 length: 14 amino acids. V lost 5 bases and J lost 8; bases outside the gene matches: 11. CDR1 and CDR2 from the germline V gene are SQVTM and ANQGSEA. CDR3 in DNA: TGCAGCGTTACAAAACAGGGGCTAGGGGAAAAACTGTTTTTT. Residues: CSVTKQGLGEKLFF. The variable domain in full, with the rest retrieved from reference TRBV29-1 and TRBJ1-4, is SAVISQKPSRDICQRGTSLTIQCQVDSQVTMMFWYRQQPGQSLTLIATANQGSEATYESGFVIDKFPISRPNLTFSTLTVSNMSPEDSSIYLCSVTKQGLGEKLFFGSGTQLSVL.

The V gene is TRBV6-6, the J gene TRBJ2-5; TRBD2 matches 7 bases. J was trimmed by 5 bases and V by 5 bases; bases with no gene match: 11. The CDR3 totals 15 residues. Germline loops: CDR1 MNHNY, CDR2 SVGAGI (reference sequence). The CDR3 protein is CASSDYRTSAETQYF. CDR3 in DNA: TGTGCCAGCAGTGATTACAGAACTAGCGCGGAGACCCAGTACTTC.